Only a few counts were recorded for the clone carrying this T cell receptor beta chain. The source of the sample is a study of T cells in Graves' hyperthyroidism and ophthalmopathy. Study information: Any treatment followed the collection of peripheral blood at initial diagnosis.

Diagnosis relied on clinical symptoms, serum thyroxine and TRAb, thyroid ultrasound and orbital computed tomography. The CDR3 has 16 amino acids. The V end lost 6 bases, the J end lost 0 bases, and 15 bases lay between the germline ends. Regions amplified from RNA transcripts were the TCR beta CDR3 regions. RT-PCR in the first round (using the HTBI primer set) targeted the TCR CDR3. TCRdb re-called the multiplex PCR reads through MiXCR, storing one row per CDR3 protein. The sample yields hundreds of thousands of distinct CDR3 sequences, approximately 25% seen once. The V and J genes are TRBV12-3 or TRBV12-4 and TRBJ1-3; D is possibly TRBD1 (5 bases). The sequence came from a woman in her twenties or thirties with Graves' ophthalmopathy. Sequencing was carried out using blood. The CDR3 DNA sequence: TGTGCCAGCAGCCCTGGACAAGATTACTCTGGAAACACCATATATTTT. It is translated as CASSPGQDYSGNTIYF.